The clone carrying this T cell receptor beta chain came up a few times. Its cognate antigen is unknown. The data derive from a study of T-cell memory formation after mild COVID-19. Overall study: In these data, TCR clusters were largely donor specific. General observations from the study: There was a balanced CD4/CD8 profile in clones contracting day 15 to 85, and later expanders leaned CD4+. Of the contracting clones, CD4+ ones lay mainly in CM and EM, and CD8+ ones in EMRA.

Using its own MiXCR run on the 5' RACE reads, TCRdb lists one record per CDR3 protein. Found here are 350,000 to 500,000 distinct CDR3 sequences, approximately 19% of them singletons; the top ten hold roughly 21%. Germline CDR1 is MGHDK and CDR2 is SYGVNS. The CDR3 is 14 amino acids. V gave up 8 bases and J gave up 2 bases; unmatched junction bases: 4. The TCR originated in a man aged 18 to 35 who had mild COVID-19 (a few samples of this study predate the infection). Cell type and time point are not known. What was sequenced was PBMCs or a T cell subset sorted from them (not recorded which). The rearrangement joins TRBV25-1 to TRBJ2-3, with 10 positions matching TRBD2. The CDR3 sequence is CASGGLANTDTQYF. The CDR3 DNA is TGTGCCAGCGGGGGACTAGCGAACACAGATACGCAGTATTTT.